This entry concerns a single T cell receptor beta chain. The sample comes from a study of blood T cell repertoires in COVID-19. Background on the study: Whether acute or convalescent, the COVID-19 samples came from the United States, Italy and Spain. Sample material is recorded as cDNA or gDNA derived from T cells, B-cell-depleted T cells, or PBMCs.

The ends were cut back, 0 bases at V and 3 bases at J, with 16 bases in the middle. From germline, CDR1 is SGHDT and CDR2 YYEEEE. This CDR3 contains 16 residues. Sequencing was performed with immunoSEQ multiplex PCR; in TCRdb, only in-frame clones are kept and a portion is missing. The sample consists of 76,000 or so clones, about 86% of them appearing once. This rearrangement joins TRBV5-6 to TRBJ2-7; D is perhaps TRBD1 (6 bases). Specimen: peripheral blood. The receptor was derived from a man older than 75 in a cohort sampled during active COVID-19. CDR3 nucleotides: TGTGCCAGCAGCTTGGCCACAAGGGGGACCCTCTACGAGCAGTACGTC. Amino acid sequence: CASSLATRGTLYEQYV.